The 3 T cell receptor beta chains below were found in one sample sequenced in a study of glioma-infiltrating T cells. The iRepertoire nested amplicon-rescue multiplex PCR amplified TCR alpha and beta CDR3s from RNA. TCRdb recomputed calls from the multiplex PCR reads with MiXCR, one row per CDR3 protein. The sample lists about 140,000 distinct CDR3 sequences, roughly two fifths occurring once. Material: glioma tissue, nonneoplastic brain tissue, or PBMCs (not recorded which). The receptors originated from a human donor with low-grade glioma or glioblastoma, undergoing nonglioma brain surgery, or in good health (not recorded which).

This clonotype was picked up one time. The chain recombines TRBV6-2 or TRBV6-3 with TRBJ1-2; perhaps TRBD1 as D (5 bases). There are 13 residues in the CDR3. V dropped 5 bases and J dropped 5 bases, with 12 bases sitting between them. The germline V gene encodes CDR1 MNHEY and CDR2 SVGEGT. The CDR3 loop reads CASSPTDRYGYTF. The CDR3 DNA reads TGTGCCAGCAGTCCTACCGACAGATATGGCTACACCTTC.

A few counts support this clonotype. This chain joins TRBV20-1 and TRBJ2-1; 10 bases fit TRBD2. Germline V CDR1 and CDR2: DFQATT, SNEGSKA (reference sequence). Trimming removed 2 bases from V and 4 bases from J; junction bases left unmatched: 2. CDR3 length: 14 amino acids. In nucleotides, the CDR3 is TGCAGTGCTAGACCTAGCGGGGGATACAATGAGCAGTTCTTC. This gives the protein CSARPSGGYNEQFF.

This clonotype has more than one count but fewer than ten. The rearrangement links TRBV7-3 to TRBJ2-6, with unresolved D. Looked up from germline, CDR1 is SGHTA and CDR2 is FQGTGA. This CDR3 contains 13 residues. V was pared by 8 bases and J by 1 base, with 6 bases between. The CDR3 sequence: CASAQSGANVLTF. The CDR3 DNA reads TGTGCCAGCGCGCAATCTGGGGCCAACGTCCTGACTTTC.